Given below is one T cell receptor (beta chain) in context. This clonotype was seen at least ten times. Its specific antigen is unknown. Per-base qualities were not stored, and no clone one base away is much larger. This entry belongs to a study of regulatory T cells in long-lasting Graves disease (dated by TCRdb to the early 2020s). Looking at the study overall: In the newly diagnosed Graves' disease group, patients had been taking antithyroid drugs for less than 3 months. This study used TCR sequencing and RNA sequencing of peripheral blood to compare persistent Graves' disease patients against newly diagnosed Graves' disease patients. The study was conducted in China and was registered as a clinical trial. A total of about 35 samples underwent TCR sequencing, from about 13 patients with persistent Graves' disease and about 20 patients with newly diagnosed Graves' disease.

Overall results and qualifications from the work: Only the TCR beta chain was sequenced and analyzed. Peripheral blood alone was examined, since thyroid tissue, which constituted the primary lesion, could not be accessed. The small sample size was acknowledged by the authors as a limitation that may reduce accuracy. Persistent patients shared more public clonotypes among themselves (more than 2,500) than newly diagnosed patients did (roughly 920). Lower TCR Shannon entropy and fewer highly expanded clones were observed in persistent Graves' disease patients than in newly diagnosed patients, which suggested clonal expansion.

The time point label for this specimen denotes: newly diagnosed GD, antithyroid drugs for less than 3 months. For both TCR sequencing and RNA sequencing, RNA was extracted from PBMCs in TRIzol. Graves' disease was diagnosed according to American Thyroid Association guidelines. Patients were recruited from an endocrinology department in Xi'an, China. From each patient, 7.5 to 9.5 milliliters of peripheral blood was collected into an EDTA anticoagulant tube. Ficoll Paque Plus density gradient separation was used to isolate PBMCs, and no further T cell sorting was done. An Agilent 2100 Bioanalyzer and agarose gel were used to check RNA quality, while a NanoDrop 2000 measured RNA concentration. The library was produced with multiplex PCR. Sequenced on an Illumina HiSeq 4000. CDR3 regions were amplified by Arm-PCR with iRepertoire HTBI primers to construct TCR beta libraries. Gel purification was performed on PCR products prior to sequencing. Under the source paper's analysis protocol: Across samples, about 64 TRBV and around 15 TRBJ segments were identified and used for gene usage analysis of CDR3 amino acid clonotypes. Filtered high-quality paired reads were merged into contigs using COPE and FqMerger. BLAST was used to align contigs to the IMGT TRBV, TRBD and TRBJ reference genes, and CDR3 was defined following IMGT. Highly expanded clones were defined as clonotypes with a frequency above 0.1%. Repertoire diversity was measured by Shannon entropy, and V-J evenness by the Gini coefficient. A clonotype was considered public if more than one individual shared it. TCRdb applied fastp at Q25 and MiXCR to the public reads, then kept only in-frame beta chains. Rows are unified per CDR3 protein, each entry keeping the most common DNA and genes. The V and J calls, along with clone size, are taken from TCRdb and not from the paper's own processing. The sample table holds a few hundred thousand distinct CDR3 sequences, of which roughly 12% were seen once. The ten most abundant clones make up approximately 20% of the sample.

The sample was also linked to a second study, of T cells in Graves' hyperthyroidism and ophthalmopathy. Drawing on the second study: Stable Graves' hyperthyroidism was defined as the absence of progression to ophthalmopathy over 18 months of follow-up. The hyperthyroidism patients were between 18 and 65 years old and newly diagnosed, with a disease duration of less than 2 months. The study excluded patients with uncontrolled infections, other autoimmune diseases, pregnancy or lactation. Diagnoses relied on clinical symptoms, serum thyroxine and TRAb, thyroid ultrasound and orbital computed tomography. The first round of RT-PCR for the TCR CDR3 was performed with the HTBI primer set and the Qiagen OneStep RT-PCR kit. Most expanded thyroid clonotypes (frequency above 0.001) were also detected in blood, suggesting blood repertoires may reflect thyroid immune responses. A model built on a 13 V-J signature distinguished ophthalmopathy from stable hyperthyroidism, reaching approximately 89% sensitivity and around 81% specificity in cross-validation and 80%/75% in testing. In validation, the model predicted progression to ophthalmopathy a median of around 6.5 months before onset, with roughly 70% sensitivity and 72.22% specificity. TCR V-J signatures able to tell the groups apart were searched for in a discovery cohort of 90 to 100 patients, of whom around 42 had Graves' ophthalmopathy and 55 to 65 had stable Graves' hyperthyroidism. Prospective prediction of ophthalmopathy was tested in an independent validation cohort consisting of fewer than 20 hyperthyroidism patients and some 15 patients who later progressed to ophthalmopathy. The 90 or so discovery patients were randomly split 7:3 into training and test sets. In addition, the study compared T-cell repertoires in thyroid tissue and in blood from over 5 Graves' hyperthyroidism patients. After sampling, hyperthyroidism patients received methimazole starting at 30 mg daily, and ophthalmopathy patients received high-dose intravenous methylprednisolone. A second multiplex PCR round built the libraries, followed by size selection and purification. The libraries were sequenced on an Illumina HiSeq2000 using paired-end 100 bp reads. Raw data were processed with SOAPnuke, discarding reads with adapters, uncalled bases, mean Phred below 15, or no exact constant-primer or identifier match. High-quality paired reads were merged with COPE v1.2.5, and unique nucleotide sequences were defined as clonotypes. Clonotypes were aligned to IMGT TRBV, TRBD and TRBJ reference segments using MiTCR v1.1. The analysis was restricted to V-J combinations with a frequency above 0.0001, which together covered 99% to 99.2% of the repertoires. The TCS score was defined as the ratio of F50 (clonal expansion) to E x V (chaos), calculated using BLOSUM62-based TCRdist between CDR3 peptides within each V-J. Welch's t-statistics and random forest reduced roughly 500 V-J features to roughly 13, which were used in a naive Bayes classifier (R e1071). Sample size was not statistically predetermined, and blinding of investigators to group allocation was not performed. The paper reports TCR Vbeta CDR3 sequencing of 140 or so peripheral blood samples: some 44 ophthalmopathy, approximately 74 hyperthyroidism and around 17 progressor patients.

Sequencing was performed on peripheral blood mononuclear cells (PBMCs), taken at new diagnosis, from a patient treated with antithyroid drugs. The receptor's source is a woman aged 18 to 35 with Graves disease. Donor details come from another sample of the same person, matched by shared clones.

In nucleotides, the sequence is TGTGCCAGCAGAATACTACAGGGCCACGAGCAGTACTTC. This codes for CASRILQGHEQYF. The rearranged segments are TRBV6-1 and TRBJ2-7; TRBD1 is possibly the D segment (6 matching bases). From the cysteine through the phenylalanine, the CDR3 covers 13 amino acids. Only the CDR3 part of the read is kept: 39 bases, read in frame from the first base. V is reduced by 6 bases and J by 5 bases, leaving a spacing of 14 bases between them. From the germline V gene, CDR1 is MNHNS and CDR2 is SASEGT.